This TCR beta chain appears in the sequencing data of a study of cytomegalovirus exposure and HLA in healthy donors. 13 Jbeta primers and 60 Vbeta primers were used for the PCR. Method: immunoSEQ multiplex PCR; TCRdb's copy keeps in-frame clones and lacks some. The table lists roughly 150,000 clones, 72% of them singletons. Regarding this clone: Its matching antigen is unknown.

Germline CDR1 SGHDT, CDR2 YYEEEE. There are 15 residues in the CDR3. V was shortened by 0 bases and J by 2 bases, with 11 bases between the two germline ends. Study-level results: About 87% or about 30% of the time was how often most TCR beta V segments were productive, according to an earlier analysis. Rare sequences made up most TCRs, while some public TCRs were found in many donors.

This clonotype was sampled from a man aged 40-50 years in good health and CMV-seronegative. This chain joins TRBV5-6 and TRBJ2-5; a weak D match, TRBD2 (5 bases). Sequencing was done on a sample of PBMCs. The CDR3 DNA sequence: TGTGCCAGCAGCTTGGTTGGGCGGAGGCAAGAGACCCAGTACTTC. Its protein product is CASSLVGRRQETQYF.